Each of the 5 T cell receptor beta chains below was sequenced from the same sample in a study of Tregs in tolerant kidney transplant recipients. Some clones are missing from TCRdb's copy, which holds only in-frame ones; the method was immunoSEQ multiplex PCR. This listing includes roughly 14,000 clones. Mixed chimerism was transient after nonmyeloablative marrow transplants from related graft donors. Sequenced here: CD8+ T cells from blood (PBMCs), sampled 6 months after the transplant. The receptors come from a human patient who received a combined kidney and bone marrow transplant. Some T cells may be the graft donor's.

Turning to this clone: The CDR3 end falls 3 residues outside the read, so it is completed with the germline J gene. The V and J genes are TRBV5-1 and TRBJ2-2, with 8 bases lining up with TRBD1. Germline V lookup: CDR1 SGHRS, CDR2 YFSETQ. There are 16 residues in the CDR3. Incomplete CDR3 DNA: TGCGCCAGCAGCCCGGGACAGGAATCGTATAATTCACCG. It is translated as CASSPGQESYNSP. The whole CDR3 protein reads CASSPGQESYNSPLFF.

The CDR3 DNA, read in part, is TGTGCCATCAGTGAGACTCCGTCCTACGAG. It translates to CAISETPSYE. In full, the CDR3 reads CAISETPSYEQYF. The chain employs TRBV10-3 and TRBJ2-7, with no clear D. The read stops 3 residues short of the end of the CDR3; the missing end is completed from the germline J gene. Trimming stripped 2 bases from V and 1 base from J, with 6 bases between. The CDR3 spans 13 residues. Germline-derived CDR1 and CDR2 are ENHRY and SYGVKD.

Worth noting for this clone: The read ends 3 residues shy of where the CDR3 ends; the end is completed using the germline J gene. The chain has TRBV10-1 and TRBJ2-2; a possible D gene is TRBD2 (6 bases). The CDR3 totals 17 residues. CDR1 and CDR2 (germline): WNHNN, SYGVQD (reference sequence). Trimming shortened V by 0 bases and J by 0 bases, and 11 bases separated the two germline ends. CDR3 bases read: TGCGCCAGCAGTGAGTCGCCGGACTACCCGAACACCGGGGAG. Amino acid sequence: CASSESPDYPNTGE. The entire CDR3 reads CASSESPDYPNTGELFF.

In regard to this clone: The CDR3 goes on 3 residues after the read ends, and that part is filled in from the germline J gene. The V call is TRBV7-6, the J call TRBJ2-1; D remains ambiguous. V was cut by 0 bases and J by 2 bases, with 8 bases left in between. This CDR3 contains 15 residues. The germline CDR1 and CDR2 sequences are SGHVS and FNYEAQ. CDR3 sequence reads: CASSLADSAYNEQFF. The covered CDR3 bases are TGTGCCAGCAGCTTAGCAGACTCCGCCTACAATGAG.

Partial CDR3 DNA: TGTGCCAGCAGGATGGGGGGGGCCTACGAG. Translated, it gives CASRMGGAYE. The whole CDR3 protein is CASRMGGAYEQYF. The chain has TRBV6-2 or TRBV6-3 and TRBJ2-7; 7 nucleotides match TRBD2. The read finishes 3 residues shy of the CDR3 end, and the germline J gene is used to complete it. This CDR3 is 13 amino acids long. The germline V gene encodes CDR1 MNHEY and CDR2 SVGEGT. The V gene end was trimmed by 6 bases and the J gene end by 2 bases; junction bases not matched to a gene: 4.